The rows below give T cell receptor beta chains drawn from one sample of a study of T cell changes during pregnancy in multiple sclerosis. TCRdb's copy holds only in-frame clones and misses some; the assay was immunoSEQ multiplex PCR. In the table there are 50,000 to 60,000 clones, over 90% of which are singletons. Sample: CD4+ T cells from peripheral blood mononuclear cells, taken in the second trimester of pregnancy. These receptors originate from a female donor with multiple sclerosis, enrolled in a pregnancy study. Each CDR3 is given with its conserved first and last residue. D genes are given only for firm matches. Clone size, where shown, is once, few, many, or a class for clones that have expanded.

v_call	d_call	j_call	clone_size	cdr3_aa	cdr3_nt
TRBV30	TRBD1	TRBJ1-2	NA	CAWSRTGTSNGYTF	TGTGCCTGGAGTCGGACAGGGACCTCCAATGGCTACACCTTC
TRBV7-9	NA	TRBJ2-4	NA	CASSLEGARALAKNIQYF	TGTGCCAGCAGCTTAGAAGGGGCCCGGGCCTTAGCCAAAAACATTCAGTACTTC
TRBV9	TRBD1	TRBJ1-1	few	CASSVDPTGGMNTEAFF	TGTGCCAGCAGCGTAGACCCCACAGGGGGGATGAACACTGAAGCTTTCTTT
TRBV7-9	TRBD1	TRBJ1-1	NA	CASSFGPTGPNTEAFF	TGTGCCAGCAGCTTCGGCCCGACAGGGCCGAACACTGAAGCTTTCTTT
TRBV7-8	TRBD1	TRBJ1-3	once	CASSLPSRTGRDTIYF	TGTGCCAGCAGCCTTCCTTCCCGGACAGGGCGGGACACCATATATTTT
TRBV9	TRBD1	TRBJ1-5	NA	CASSETGWSNQPQHF	TGTGCCAGCAGCGAGACAGGGTGGAGCAATCAGCCCCAGCATTTT
TRBV28	NA	TRBJ1-1	NA	CASSLLANTEAFF	TGTGCCAGCAGTTTGTTGGCGAACACTGAAGCTTTCTTT
TRBV7-2	TRBD2	TRBJ2-7	once	CASSPGLAGALLNYEQYF	TGTGCCAGCAGCCCCGGACTAGCGGGAGCTCTCTTAAACTACGAGCAGTACTTC
TRBV7-2	TRBD1	TRBJ1-2	NA	CASSPRDRGYGYTF	TGTGCCAGCAGCCCACGGGACAGGGGTTATGGCTACACCTTC
TRBV4-1	NA	TRBJ2-1	NA	CASRPSIFLGNEQFF	TGCGCCAGCAGGCCCTCCATTTTCCTCGGCAATGAGCAGTTCTTC
TRBV7-8	NA	TRBJ1-5	NA	CASSARGLLSQHF	TGTGCCAGCAGCGCTCGGGGATTATTGTCCCAGCATTTT
TRBV2	NA	TRBJ2-2	NA	CASSDSNTGELFF	TGTGCCAGCAGTGACTCGAACACCGGGGAGCTGTTTTTT
TRBV28	NA	TRBJ1-3	NA	CASSNGAGNTIYF	TGTGCCAGCAGTAACGGGGCTGGAAACACCATATATTTT
TRBV4-1	TRBD1	TRBJ1-4	NA	CASSTPGGTNEKLFF	TGCGCCAGCAGCACCCCAGGGGGCACTAATGAAAAACTGTTTTTT
TRBV4-1	NA	TRBJ2-1	NA	CASSQDPPSSILNEQFF	TGCGCCAGCAGCCAAGATCCCCCTAGCTCGATACTCAATGAGCAGTTCTTC
TRBV9	NA	TRBJ1-1	NA	CASSVSAGLNTEAFF	TGTGCCAGCAGCGTTTCGGCAGGCTTGAACACTGAAGCTTTCTTT
TRBV6-1	TRBD2	TRBJ2-1	NA	CASSEFGTSASNEQFF	TGTGCCAGCAGTGAATTTGGGACTAGCGCCTCCAATGAGCAGTTCTTC
TRBV18	TRBD2	TRBJ2-7	NA	CASSPGLATYEQYF	TGTGCCAGCTCACCGGGACTAGCGACCTACGAGCAGTACTTC
TRBV4-1	NA	TRBJ2-4	NA	CASSQPGLGAKNIQYF	TGCGCCAGCAGCCAACCAGGACTTGGGGCCAAAAACATTCAGTACTTC
TRBV27	TRBD1	TRBJ2-3	NA	CASGPTGASTDTQYF	TGTGCCAGCGGACCAACAGGGGCTAGCACAGATACGCAGTATTTT
TRBV13	TRBD2	TRBJ2-7	NA	CASSTTSGGTYEQYF	TGTGCCAGCAGCACGACTAGCGGGGGGACTTACGAGCAGTACTTC
TRBV7-9	TRBD1	TRBJ2-5	once	CASSFGQGLKETQYF	TGTGCCAGCAGCTTTGGACAGGGCCTTAAAGAGACCCAGTACTTC
TRBV27	NA	TRBJ1-1	NA	CASHIHMNTEAFF	TGTGCCAGCCACATTCACATGAACACTGAAGCTTTCTTT
TRBV19	NA	TRBJ1-1	NA	CASSLQPGQLNTEAFF	TGTGCCAGTAGCCTCCAACCAGGACAGCTGAACACTGAAGCTTTCTTT
TRBV2	TRBD1	TRBJ1-1	few	CASSADRVNTEAFF	TGTGCCAGCAGTGCCGACAGGGTGAACACTGAAGCTTTCTTT
TRBV5-5	NA	TRBJ2-7	NA	CASSPVSISEAYEQYF	TGTGCCAGCAGCCCCGTATCGATTAGTGAGGCCTACGAGCAGTACTTC
TRBV6-5	TRBD1	TRBJ1-1	NA	CASSYTTTRGPTEAFF	TGTGCCAGCAGTTACACAACGACCAGGGGGCCCACTGAAGCTTTCTTT
TRBV2	TRBD1	TRBJ2-2	NA	CASILTGPGQGDLFF	TGTGCCAGCATACTAACGGGCCCGGGACAGGGAGACCTGTTTTTT
TRBV5-1	NA	TRBJ1-1	NA	CASRQNLPGQEAFF	TGCGCCAGCAGGCAAAACCTCCCGGGACAAGAAGCTTTCTTT
TRBV5-1	NA	TRBJ2-6	NA	CASSLEGPGANVLTF	TGCGCCAGCAGCTTGGAGGGGCCTGGGGCCAACGTCCTGACTTTC
TRBV6-1	TRBD1	TRBJ1-1	NA	CASVAGQGWTEAFF	TGTGCCAGCGTTGCAGGACAGGGGTGGACTGAAGCTTTCTTT
TRBV7-8	NA	TRBJ2-5	NA	CASSTRTVEETQYF	TGTGCCAGCAGCACCCGGACAGTAGAAGAGACCCAGTACTTC
TRBV6-1	NA	TRBJ1-5	NA	CASRTSLGFSPQHF	TGTGCCAGCAGGACAAGTCTCGGCTTTTCGCCCCAGCATTTT
TRBV29-1	NA	TRBJ2-7	once	CSVGTKGLYEQYF	TGCAGCGTTGGGACTAAGGGGCTCTACGAGCAGTACTTC
TRBV5-6	NA	TRBJ2-1	NA	CASSLTVAGRDEQFF	TGTGCCAGCAGCTTGACGGTGGCCGGGCGGGATGAGCAGTTCTTC